The next 21 T cell receptor beta chains were all read from a single sample in a study of blood T cell repertoires in COVID-19 (dated by TCRdb to the early 2020s). Libraries were built with the immunoSEQ multiplex PCR assay. Entries here come from immuneACCESS through TCRdb and include only in-frame sequences with V and J called. Some clones fail to appear in such tables; in the studies checked, an unresolved V gene covers under half of the shortfall, and the cause of the remainder is unknown. Recorded for this sample are more than 65,000 clones; approximately 78% of them occurred a single time. Clones ranked in the top ten supply around 9.6% of the sample. The sequencing sample was made of peripheral blood. These receptors were obtained from an elderly woman with acute or convalescent COVID-19.

The J gene is TRBJ1-5, the V gene TRBV5-1, with D maybe TRBD1 (6 bases). This CDR3 comprises 16 residues. Germline assignment: CDR1 SGHRS and CDR2 YFSETQ. Trimming left V 0 bases short and J 4 bases short, with 14 bases between. As DNA, the CDR3 is TGCGCCAGCAGCTTGGACGGGACATGGACTAATCAGCCCCAGCATTTT. This translates into CASSLDGTWTNQPQHF.

This chain joins TRBV10-1 and TRBJ2-2, with 10 bases matching TRBD1. V shed 6 bases and J 8 bases; nucleotides not matched to a gene: 9. The CDR3 runs to 15 residues. The germline CDR1 and CDR2 sequences are WNHNN and SYGVQD (reference sequence). The CDR3 sequence: CASRVTGTGEGELFF. The CDR3 DNA sequence: TGCGCCAGCAGAGTTACCGGGACAGGGGAGGGGGAGCTGTTTTTT.

The rearrangement uses TRBV5-3 and TRBJ2-2; TRBD2 matches at 9 bases. TRBV5-3 is identified as an open reading frame with a role that is uncertain. The CDR3 contains 18 residues. V trimming: 2 bases; J trimming: 2 bases; junction bases outside the gene matches: 10. CDR3 residues: CARSFTAGGPLNTGELFF. The CDR3 bases are TGTGCCAGAAGCTTCACAGCGGGGGGCCCGCTTAACACCGGGGAGCTGTTTTTT.

The genes are TRBV4-1 and TRBJ2-5; 7 nucleotides align to TRBD1. The CDR3 has 15 residues. Germline lookup yields CDR1 MGHRA and CDR2 YSYEKL. V was pared by 1 base and J by 2 bases, with 4 bases of the junction left unmatched. The CDR3 nucleotides read TGCGCCAGCAGCCAAGGCGGACAGGCACAAGAGACCCAGTACTTC. Residues: CASSQGGQAQETQYF.

This sequence joins TRBV29-1 and TRBJ2-1, with TRBD1 matching over 9 bases. Germline values: CDR1 SQVTM, CDR2 ANQGSEA. The CDR3 spans 16 residues. The junction had 13 bases not matched to a gene; V was cut back by 6 bases and J by 4 bases. The CDR3 DNA is TGCAGCGTCGGCGGACATTACAGGGGGCGTTACAATGAGCAGTTCTTC. Protein sequence: CSVGGHYRGRYNEQFF.

V is TRBV6-5 and J is TRBJ1-2; tentative D call: TRBD1 (5 bases). There are 12 residues in the CDR3. V dropped 5 bases and J dropped 5 bases, with 9 bases sitting between them. Germline lookup yields CDR1 MNHEY and CDR2 SVGAGI. CDR3 bases: TGTGCCAGCAGTAACGGGGGATATGGCTACACCTTC. This codes for CASSNGGYGYTF.

The chain uses TRBV28 and TRBJ2-6, with D perhaps TRBD2 (5 bases). V lost 11 bases and J 0 bases, leaving 11 bases between the germline ends. Germline lookup yields CDR1 MDHEN and CDR2 SYDVKM. The CDR3 contains 14 residues. The CDR3 DNA reads as TGTGCCTCACGGGGTAGCTCTGGGGCCAACGTCCTGACTTTC. Translating it yields CASRGSSGANVLTF.

This clone was seen a handful of times. This chain uses TRBV12-3 or TRBV12-4 with TRBJ1-1, with D possibly matching TRBD1 (5 bases). This CDR3 is built from 13 residues. V was clipped by 1 base and J by 4 bases, with 7 bases between them. The CDR3 here is CASSLVGGTEAFF. CDR3 DNA sequence: TGTGCCAGCAGTTTAGTGGGGGGCACTGAAGCTTTCTTT.

By its share, this clone is medium-sized. The chain combines TRBV7-8 with TRBJ1-2, with D unresolved. CDR1 and CDR2 from the germline V gene are SGHVS and FQNEAQ. The CDR3 is 15 amino acids. V was trimmed by 1 base and J by 4 bases, leaving 13 bases between them. The CDR3 spells CASSLDRSGGYGYTF. The CDR3 bases are TGTGCCAGCAGCTTAGATCGATCGGGAGGCTATGGCTACACCTTC.

The chain has TRBV6-2 or TRBV6-3 and TRBJ1-1, with 7 bases that match TRBD1. V was pared by 4 bases and J by 1 base, with 6 bases of the junction left unmatched. There are 15 residues in the CDR3. CDR1 and CDR2 from the germline V gene are MNHEY and SVGEGT. This CDR3 reads CASSSDRVENTEAFF. For the CDR3, the DNA is TGTGCCAGCAGTTCCGACAGGGTGGAGAACACTGAAGCTTTCTTT.

This chain joins TRBV10-1 and TRBJ1-2; D remains unclear. The CDR3 length is 11 residues. Between the trimmed V and J ends, which lost 4 bases and 8 bases, there was a span of 8 bases. The germline CDR1 and CDR2 sequences are WNHNN and SYGVQD (reference sequence). CDR3 sequence reads: CASSGAGGYTF. CDR3 nucleotides: TGCGCCAGCAGTGGGGCGGGCGGCTACACCTTC.

This clone was detected only a few times. The chain links TRBV5-1 to TRBJ2-6, with 10 positions matching TRBD2. CDR1 is SGHRS, CDR2 YFSETQ, per germline. The CDR3 length is 17 residues. The trim removed 4 bases at V and 0 bases at J, leaving 4 bases unmatched. CDR3 coding DNA: TGCGCCAGCAGCCTAGCGGGGGCGGTCTCTGGGGCCAACGTCCTGACTTTC. It is translated as CASSLAGAVSGANVLTF.

CDR3 sequence reads: CACAAPGQGYIQYF. CDR3 bases: TGTGCCTGTGCCGCTCCGGGACAGGGGTACATTCAGTACTTC. This chain joins TRBV19 and TRBJ2-4; the match to TRBD1 covers 10 bases. Per germline, CDR1 LNHDA and CDR2 SQIVND (reference sequence). Trimming at V came to 11 bases and at J to 8 bases, leaving 12 bases not matched to a gene. The CDR3 spans 14 residues.

This clone showed up just a few times. The V gene is TRBV5-1, the J gene TRBJ2-1; 15 bases are shared with TRBD2. This CDR3 has 19 amino acids. Germline V CDR1 and CDR2: SGHRS, YFSETQ. V trimming: 3 bases; J trimming: 0 bases; junction bases outside the gene matches: 7. CDR3: CASSSAGTSGGSSYNEQFF. As DNA, the CDR3 is TGCGCCAGCAGCTCGGCCGGGACTAGCGGGGGGAGCTCCTACAATGAGCAGTTCTTC.

The chain has TRBV2 and TRBJ2-1, with D possibly being TRBD2 (5 bases). Germline CDR1 and CDR2: SNHLY and FYNNEI. The CDR3 length is 14 residues. V was cut by 8 bases and J by 8 bases, with 19 bases left in between. The CDR3 DNA reads TGTGCCAGCCTCGCTATGAGTGGGGAGCATGAGCAGTTCTTC. Its protein is CASLAMSGEHEQFF.

On this clone: Other nucleotide sequences in the sample specify the same CDR3. V gene TRBV5-1 combines with J gene TRBJ1-1, with a weak D call TRBD1 (6 bases). Trimming shortened V by 0 bases and J by 3 bases, and 12 bases separated the two germline ends. This CDR3 has 15 amino acids. Germline V lookup: CDR1 SGHRS, CDR2 YFSETQ. Written as DNA, the CDR3 is TGCGCCAGCAGCTTGGCGGGGCCAGGGGACACTGAAGCTTTCTTT. Residues: CASSLAGPGDTEAFF.

This clone appeared many times. The J gene is TRBJ2-3, the V gene TRBV7-9; D is unresolved. The V and J ends lost 5 bases and 2 bases respectively, with 5 bases between them. This CDR3 comprises 12 residues. Germline CDR1 SEHNR, CDR2 FQNEAQ (reference sequence). CDR3 nucleotide sequence: TGTGCCAGCAGCCAGGTCACAGATACGCAGTATTTT. Its protein product is CASSQVTDTQYF.

This clone came up a few times. The chain carries TRBV11-3 and TRBJ2-5; possibly TRBD1 for D (6 bases). From germline, CDR1 is SGHNT and CDR2 YENEEA. V was clipped by 6 bases and J by 2 bases, with 13 bases between them. This CDR3 contains 14 residues. The CDR3 coding sequence is TGTGCCAGCAGTAGCAGGGGAACTCAAGAGACCCAGTACTTC. Protein: CASSSRGTQETQYF. The variable domain in full, completed from reference TRBV11-3 and TRBJ2-5, reads EAGVVQSPRYKIIEKKQPVAFWCNPISGHNTLYWYLQNLGQGPELLIRYENEEAVDDSQLPKDRFSAERLKGVDSTLKIQPAELGDSAVYLCASSSRGTQETQYFGPGTRLLVL.

This chain links TRBV6-5 with TRBJ1-5, with D possibly TRBD1 on 5 matching bases. This CDR3 region has 14 residues. The V and J ends lost 7 bases and 1 base respectively, with 11 bases between them. CDR1 and CDR2 (germline): MNHEY, SVGAGI. The CDR3 loop is CASTRAGSNQPQHF. CDR3 bases: TGTGCCAGCACCAGGGCTGGGAGCAATCAGCCCCAGCATTTT.

The gene calls are TRBV2 and TRBJ2-1, with D possibly TRBD2 on 5 matching bases. Germline CDR1 reads SNHLY; CDR2 reads FYNNEI. There are 15 residues in the CDR3. Trimming shortened V by 4 bases and J by 6 bases, and 16 bases separated the two germline ends. The CDR3: CASSGTGNLFNEQFF. CDR3 coding DNA: TGTGCCAGCAGTGGGACGGGAAATCTTTTCAATGAGCAGTTCTTC.

This clone showed up just once. J is TRBJ1-5 and V is TRBV6-5; weak D call: TRBD1 (5 bases). V was trimmed by 6 bases and J by 7 bases, leaving 19 bases between them. There are 15 residues in the CDR3. Germline values: CDR1 MNHEY, CDR2 SVGAGI. The CDR3 region has the DNA TGTGCCAGCAGCCCAAGAACGGGGGGGAACCAGCCCCAGCATTTT. Protein product: CASSPRTGGNQPQHF.